This TCR beta chain is from a study of shared clonotypes between healthy human individuals. Germline CDR1 reads MDHEN; CDR2 reads SYDVKM. V lost 2 bases and J lost 2; bases outside the gene matches: 1. This CDR3 spans 14 amino acids. Measured with immunoSEQ multiplex PCR; TCRdb has only the in-frame clones, and not every one. The table shows around 720,000 clones, with around 73% occurring only once. Material: memory CD4+ T cells sorted from blood. Subset: CD45RA-negative fraction. The genes are TRBV28 and TRBJ2-3; TRBD2 aligns across 7 bases. The clonotype comes from a woman aged 25 to 39 in good health. DNA of the CDR3: TGTGCCAGCAGTTTAGCGGGAGTCACAGATACGCAGTATTTT. Protein: CASSLAGVTDTQYF.